This T cell receptor (beta chain) was captured in a study of blood T cell repertoires in COVID-19. Across the study: Acute and convalescent COVID-19 specimens originated in the United States, Italy and Spain. PBMCs, B-cell-depleted T cells, or T cells provided the cDNA or gDNA that made up the material.

In the original processing: Nucleated cell counts were estimated from reference gene primer amplification. Assay: immunoSEQ multiplex PCR; the TCRdb copy retains only in-frame clones and omits some. The V and J calls and the clone size are those of that table, but D and trimming were determined from the DNA. The sample has about 81,000 clones, 88% seen once. This sequence was found in a man aged 65-85 years with acute or convalescent COVID-19. Sequenced: peripheral blood.

The CDR3 nucleotides are TGTGCCACCAGCATGCAGGGAGATACGCAGTATTTT. It is translated as CATSMQGDTQYF. The chain carries TRBV15 and TRBJ2-3; D is perhaps TRBD1 (5 bases). The CDR3 has 12 residues. The V gene lost 4 bases and the J gene lost 5 bases, with 7 bases spanning the gap. CDR1 is LNHNV, CDR2 YYDKDF, per germline (reference sequence). The entire variable domain, with the rest obtained from reference TRBV15 and TRBJ2-3, is as follows: DAMVIQNPRYQVTQFGKPVTLSCSQTLNHNVMYWYQQKSSQAPKLLFHYYDKDFNNEADTPDNFQSRRPNTSFCFLDIRSPGLGDTAMYLCATSMQGDTQYFGPGTRLTVL.